This entry lists 28 T cell receptor beta chains sequenced from one sample in a study of tumor-infiltrating lymphocytes in primary liver carcinoma. RNA and DNA were co-extracted from roughly 20-30 mg of unsorted bulk tissue. Starting from roughly 540 ng of total RNA, TCR beta cDNA was produced with a primer in the constant region. Three nested multiplex PCR rounds, a slightly modified ARM-PCR method, built the TCR beta libraries. Two initial PCR rounds of roughly 10 cycles each paired TRBV1-TRBV30 forward primers with a C-beta reverse primer. TCRdb analysed the multiplex PCR reads with MiXCR anew, one entry per CDR3 protein. The sample records 90,000 to 100,000 distinct CDR3 sequences, 55% to 70% being singletons. The material sequenced was liver tumor tissue from sampling region 5. Subset of the sample: tumor region T5, tumor centre. All receptors derive from a woman aged 60-75 years with primary liver carcinoma and hepatitis B virus infection.

Regarding this clonotype: A read error may be the cause here, since a much bigger clone is one base away. This chain uses TRBV5-1 with TRBJ2-3, with D tentatively TRBD1 (6 bases). The CDR3 is 16 amino acids. Trimming shortened V by 5 bases and J by 1 base, and 17 bases separated the two germline ends. Germline V lookup: CDR1 SGHRS, CDR2 YFSETQ. The CDR3: CASSPGVTRRTDTQYF. The CDR3 DNA reads TGCGCCAGCAGTCCAGGGGTTACCCGGCGCACAGATACGCAGTATTTT. Supplemented by reference TRBV5-1 and TRBJ2-3, the full variable domain reads KAGVTQTPRYLIKTRGQQVTLSCSPISGHRSVSWYQQTPGQGLQFLFEYFSETQRNKGNFPGRFSGRQFSNSRSEMNVSTLELGDSALYLCASSPGVTRRTDTQYFGPGTRLTVL.

Relative to its sample, this clonotype is medium-sized. The chain joins TRBV11-1 to TRBJ1-4; possible D gene TRBD1, 6 bases. The CDR3 is 14 residues long. Germline V gene sequence: CDR1 SGHAT, CDR2 FQDESV (reference sequence). V lost 4 bases and J 7 bases, leaving 13 bases between the germline ends. CDR3 sequence: CASSSTGISEKLFF. In DNA, the CDR3 is TGTGCCAGCAGCTCAACAGGGATCAGTGAAAAACTGTTTTTT.

Many counts were recorded for this clonotype. This chain connects TRBV28 to TRBJ2-1; D ambiguous. Between the trimmed V and J ends, which lost 6 bases and 0 bases, there was a span of 6 bases. Germline V gene sequence: CDR1 MDHEN, CDR2 SYDVKM. The CDR3 runs 13 residues. CDR3 DNA: TGTGCCAGCAGGCCGAGCTCCTACAATGAGCAGTTCTTC. Translation: CASRPSSYNEQFF.

This clonotype showed up many times. The rearrangement uses TRBV5-1 and TRBJ2-5, with TRBD1 matching 10 bases. The CDR3 spans 15 residues. Germline lookup yields CDR1 SGHRS and CDR2 YFSETQ. J gave up 1 base and V 1 base, and 1 base lay outside the gene matches. As DNA, the CDR3 is TGCGCCAGCAGCTTGAGGACAGGGGGCCAAGAGACCCAGTACTTC. Protein product: CASSLRTGGQETQYF. The variable domain in full, with the rest retrieved from reference TRBV5-1 and TRBJ2-5, is KAGVTQTPRYLIKTRGQQVTLSCSPISGHRSVSWYQQTPGQGLQFLFEYFSETQRNKGNFPGRFSGRQFSNSRSEMNVSTLELGDSALYLCASSLRTGGQETQYFGPGTRLLVL.

This clonotype was picked up one time. The chain uses TRBV10-3 and TRBJ1-1; D might be TRBD1 (6 bases). V was cut by 6 bases and J by 5 bases, with 13 bases left in between. The CDR3 has 13 amino acids. CDR1 and CDR2 (germline): ENHRY, SYGVKD. CDR3 protein: CAIRVTGGTEAFF. The CDR3 DNA follows: TGTGCCATCAGGGTGACAGGAGGGACTGAAGCTTTCTTT.

This clonotype was seen a single time. Possible read error: a much larger clone is one base away. The chain recombines TRBV4-1 with TRBJ2-1, with 9 bases aligning to TRBD2. Per the germline V gene, CDR1 is MGHRA and CDR2 is YSYEKL. The CDR3 spans 15 residues. The CDR3 region is CASSHIAGAFNEQLF. CDR3 DNA sequence: TGCGCCAGCAGCCACATAGCGGGGGCTTTCAATGAGCAGCTCTTC.

The chain couples TRBV11-2 to TRBJ2-7, with TRBD2 matching 10 bases. With 1 base clipped from V and 7 bases from J, the junction kept 10 bases outside the gene matches. CDR3 length: 16 residues. CDR1 SGHAT and CDR2 FQNNGV come from the germline V gene. As DNA, the CDR3 is TGTGCCAGCAGCTTAGGCTGTCTAGCGGGAGTTGCAGAGCAGTACTTC. Encoded protein: CASSLGCLAGVAEQYF.

As regards this clonotype: The final CDR3 position lacks the conserved phenylalanine or tryptophan, pointing to a likely read error. This rearrangement joins TRBV28 to TRBJ2-7; D may be TRBD2 (6 bases). Germline-derived CDR1 and CDR2 are MDHEN and SYDVKM. CDR3 length: 15 amino acids. The V end was cut by 7 bases, the J end by 0 bases, with 16 bases between. The CDR3 coding sequence is TGTGCCAGCATCCCGTCCCGGGAGAACTCCTACGAGCAGTACTTA. Translated: CASIPSRENSYEQYL.

This clonotype came up a few times. Sequence at one end of the junction differs from germline and may be a read error. The chain recombines TRBV11-2 with TRBJ2-7; TRBD2 might be the D (5 bases). Germline assignment: CDR1 SGHAT and CDR2 FQNNGV. CDR3 length: 10 amino acids. The CDR3 DNA is TGTGGCAGCGGCAACTACGAGCAGTACTTC. Amino acids: CGSGNYEQYF. Full variable domain (remainder filled in from reference TRBV11-2 and TRBJ2-7): EAGVAQSPRYKIIEKRQSVAFWCNPISGHATLYWYQQILGQGPKLLIQFQNNGVVDDSQLPKDRFSAERLKGVDSTLKIQPAKLEDSAVYLCGSGNYEQYFGPGTRLTVT.

This clonotype was recorded once. The CDR3 does not close with the conserved phenylalanine or tryptophan, likely indicating a read error. The genes are TRBV11-2 and TRBJ2-2, with unresolved D. CDR3 length equals 15 residues. The V and J ends lost 9 bases and 5 bases respectively, with 19 bases between them. Germline values: CDR1 SGHAT, CDR2 FQNNGV. The DNA of the CDR3 is TGTGCCAGAAGCCATCCGCAAGGACCGACCGGGGAGCTGTTTTTA. It specifies CARSHPQGPTGELFL.

The genes are TRBV5-1 and TRBJ2-1; weak D call: TRBD2 (5 bases). Trimming took off 0 bases at V and 1 base at J, with 14 bases between the two ends. The CDR3 totals 17 residues. Germline V gene sequence: CDR1 SGHRS, CDR2 YFSETQ. Written as DNA, the CDR3 is TGCGCCAGCAGCTTGGGTGTGGGAGTACCTTCCTACAATGAGCAGTTCTTC. Its translation is CASSLGVGVPSYNEQFF.

This clonotype has only a few counts. A single base separates this from a much larger clone, so it may be a read error. A read error is likely, as this CDR3 ends without the conserved phenylalanine or tryptophan. The chain is built from TRBV6-5 and TRBJ2-3; 8 positions match TRBD2. Germline CDR1 MNHEY, CDR2 SVGAGI. Trimming at V came to 6 bases and at J to 6 bases, leaving 8 bases not matched to a gene. The CDR3 covers 14 residues. The CDR3 is CASSGQRESDTQYS. The CDR3, as DNA: TGTGCCAGCAGCGGCCAGCGGGAGTCGGATACGCAGTATTCT.

On this clonotype: Without the conserved terminal phenylalanine or tryptophan, this CDR3 likely stems from a read error. This rearrangement joins TRBV5-1 to TRBJ2-4, with D perhaps matching TRBD2 (7 bases). V was pared by 0 bases and J by 8 bases, with 18 bases between. There are 16 residues in the CDR3. Germline V gene data show CDR1 as SGHRS and CDR2 as YFSETQ. This CDR3 is CASSLVRGADMDIQYL. In DNA, the CDR3 is TGCGCCAGCAGCTTGGTTCGGGGGGCGGATATGGACATTCAGTACCTC.

This clonotype is classed as medium-sized. V and J are TRBV11-2 and TRBJ2-1, with D perhaps given as TRBD1 or TRBD2 (6 bases each). The CDR3 has 13 residues. The V gene's germline CDR1 is SGHAT and CDR2 FQNNGV. V was clipped by 5 bases and J by 10 bases, with 15 bases between them. DNA for the CDR3: TGTGCCAGCAGCCCAGGAGGGGGTCGAGAGCAGTTCTTC. Its protein product is CASSPGGGREQFF.

Notes on this clonotype: One junction end does not reproduce the germline sequence, and a read error may be involved. The CDR3 DNA sequence: TGTGCCAGCTCAGTAGTGGCTTCTATGAACACTGAAGCTTTATTT. It encodes CASSVVASMNTEALF. The rearrangement links TRBV6-1 to TRBJ1-1; D remains ambiguous. CDR1 and CDR2 from the germline V gene are MNHNS and SASEGT. The CDR3 is 15 residues long.

This clonotype was found once. A junction end diverges from the germline sequence, so it may reflect a read error. The chain joins TRBV6-1 to TRBJ1-6; D is possibly TRBD1 (5 bases). This CDR3 has 14 amino acids. CDR1 is MNHNS, CDR2 SASEGT, per germline. Written as DNA, the CDR3 is TGTACCAGCAGTGAAGAAGGGTTCGGGGGGACCCTCCACTTT. This sequence encodes CTSSEEGFGGTLHF.

The CDR3 sequence: CSAVRTRDIYEQYF. The CDR3 DNA follows: TGCAGCGCTGTGAGGACTAGGGATATCTACGAGCAGTACTTC. J is TRBJ2-7 and V is TRBV29-1; the match to TRBD2 covers 7 bases. The trim removed 7 bases at V and 3 bases at J, leaving 12 bases unmatched. The CDR3 has 14 amino acids. CDR1 is SQVTM and CDR2 is ANQGSEA in the germline V gene.

The V call is TRBV18, the J call TRBJ1-4, with 7 nucleotides matching TRBD1. The CDR3 sequence is 12 residues long. The V segment lost 4 bases and the J segment 7 bases; nucleotides outside the gene matches: 0. Germline values: CDR1 KGHSH, CDR2 LQKENI. The CDR3 DNA is TGTGCCAGCTCACGACAGGGTGAAAAACTGTTTTTT. Its translation: CASSRQGEKLFF.

With regard to this clonotype: Its ends do not fully match the called genes, so a read error is possible. The chain links TRBV11-2 to TRBJ2-1; tentative D call: TRBD1 (6 bases). The CDR3 spans 14 residues. The germline V gene has CDR1 SGHAT and CDR2 FQNNGV. The CDR3, as DNA: TGTGCCAGCAGCTTAACAGGGATGTACAATGAGCAGCTCTTC. It specifies CASSLTGMYNEQLF.

Only one count was recorded for this clonotype. No conserved phenylalanine or tryptophan ends this CDR3, so it is likely a read error. The chain links TRBV24-1 to TRBJ2-3; D is ambiguous. Germline assignment: CDR1 KGHDR and CDR2 SFDVKD. With 1 base removed from V and 5 bases from J, the gap between germline ends came to 12 bases. CDR3 length: 15 residues. CDR3 coding DNA: TGTGCCACCAGTGATTTAGACTCGACGAAAGATACGCAGTATTTA. It specifies CATSDLDSTKDTQYL.

The rearrangement joins TRBV11-3 to TRBJ2-1; unclear D gene. Germline CDR1 is SGHNT and CDR2 is YENEEA. V lost 3 bases and J lost 10, with 7 bases in between. The CDR3 contains 11 residues. CDR3 sequence (DNA): TGTGCCAGCAGCTTGTCTGGCGAGCAGTTCTTC. Translating gives CASSLSGEQFF.

A remark on this clonotype: One end of the junction fails to match germline, which may point to a read error. The chain recombines TRBV10-3 with TRBJ2-7; either TRBD1 or TRBD2 may fit D (5 bases each). The CDR3 contains 14 residues. Germline V CDR1 and CDR2: ENHRY, SYGVKD. The CDR3 DNA follows: TGTGCCATCAGTGGGGACCGAACAGGTTACGAGCAATACTTC. Translated, it gives CAISGDRTGYEQYF.

The genes are TRBV6-1 and TRBJ1-5; tentatively, D is TRBD1 (6 bases). The CDR3 has 15 residues. The germline CDR1 and CDR2 sequences are MNHNS and SASEGT. Trimming removed 11 bases at V and 7 bases at J, with 24 bases between. The CDR3 here is CACTDKGQSGQPQHF. CDR3 sequence (DNA): TGTGCCTGCACCGATAAGGGACAATCCGGGCAGCCCCAGCATTTT.

As regards this clonotype: Relative to the germline gene, one junction end is altered; a read error may explain this. Here the CDR3 DNA reads TGTGCCAGCAGCCAGGCTCTAGTGGGGAGAACAGATACGCACTATTTT. It translates to CASSQALVGRTDTHYF. The chain uses TRBV11-2 and TRBJ2-3, with D possibly being TRBD2 (5 bases). The CDR3 consists of 16 residues. From germline, CDR1 is SGHAT and CDR2 FQNNGV.

This clonotype has at least ten counts. This chain connects TRBV5-1 to TRBJ1-6; a possible D gene is TRBD1 (6 bases). This CDR3 is 14 amino acids long. Per germline, CDR1 SGHRS and CDR2 YFSETQ. Deletions cut 2 bases from V and 5 bases from J, with 8 bases between. The CDR3 loop reads CASSLGQHNSPLHF. CDR3 bases: TGCGCCAGCAGCTTAGGACAGCATAATTCACCCCTCCACTTT. Filled out from reference TRBV5-1 and TRBJ1-6, the complete variable domain reads KAGVTQTPRYLIKTRGQQVTLSCSPISGHRSVSWYQQTPGQGLQFLFEYFSETQRNKGNFPGRFSGRQFSNSRSEMNVSTLELGDSALYLCASSLGQHNSPLHFGNGTRLTVT.

Concerning this clonotype: As the CDR3 is not closed by the conserved phenylalanine or tryptophan, this likely results from a read error. V usage is TRBV6-1 and J usage is TRBJ1-1; the D gene is possibly TRBD1 (5 bases). This CDR3 has 15 amino acids. In germline, CDR1 is MNHNS, CDR2 SASEGT. V lost 4 bases, J lost 11 bases, and 23 bases lay in between. The CDR3 reads CASSASGGLRDGAFL. In DNA, the CDR3 is TGTGCCAGCAGTGCCTCCGGGGGACTCCGCGATGGGGCTTTCTTA.

Worth noting for this clonotype: Germline is not matched at one junction end, which may reflect a read error. The CDR3 nucleotides read TGTGTCAGCAGCCCAGGGACTAGCGAGAGCACAGATACGCACTATTTT. This sequence encodes CVSSPGTSESTDTHYF. V usage is TRBV11-2 and J usage is TRBJ2-3; 10 bases match TRBD2. Looked up from germline, CDR1 is SGHAT and CDR2 is FQNNGV. This CDR3 contains 16 residues.

About this clonotype: The junction shows a germline mismatch at one end, possibly a read error. This rearrangement joins TRBV28 to TRBJ2-5; D is possibly TRBD1 or TRBD2 (5 bases each). The J call is in doubt because the DNA end fits TRBJ2-1 better. Germline CDR1 is MDHEN and CDR2 is SYDVKM. This CDR3 region has 13 residues. The CDR3 region is CDSSSPGTETQFF. CDR3 DNA: TGTGACAGCAGTTCCCCGGGGACCGAGACCCAGTTCTTC.